Below are 10 T cell receptor beta chains sequenced from a single sample in a study of T cell responses to AZD1222 COVID-19 vaccine. TCRdb's table, derived via immunoSEQ multiplex PCR, lists solely in-frame clones and lacks some. Of some 140,000 clones listed, 80% to 90% were seen once; the top ten hold 5.5% to 6%. Material: peripheral blood, obtained on day 0 of MenACWY control vaccination. These receptors were collected from an adult in good health.

The chain links TRBV19 to TRBJ1-1, with TRBD1 as a possible D gene (6 bases). The V gene's germline CDR1 is LNHDA and CDR2 SQIVND (reference sequence). The CDR3 covers 14 residues. The V end was cut by 3 bases, the J end by 3 bases, with 11 bases between. The CDR3 loop is CASSIFQGHTEAFF. The CDR3 region has the DNA TGTGCCAGTAGTATCTTCCAGGGGCACACTGAAGCTTTCTTT.

The chain combines TRBV20-1 with TRBJ1-4; D is possibly TRBD1 (5 bases). The germline CDR1 and CDR2 sequences are DFQATT and SNEGSKA (reference sequence). The CDR3 covers 11 residues. Trimming shortened V by 6 bases and J by 11 bases, and 13 bases separated the two germline ends. The CDR3 DNA sequence: TGCAGTGCCCGGATGGGGGGGAAACTGTTTTTT. Translation: CSARMGGKLFF.

The rearrangement joins TRBV2 to TRBJ1-5; a possible D gene is TRBD1 (5 bases). The CDR3 is 13 residues long. In germline, CDR1 is SNHLY, CDR2 FYNNEI. The V end lost 5 bases, the J end lost 4 bases, and 9 bases lay between the germline ends. The CDR3: CASSPDSNQPQHF. DNA of the CDR3: TGTGCCAGCAGTCCAGACAGTAATCAGCCCCAGCATTTT.

The chain carries TRBV5-4 and TRBJ1-1, with 9 bases identical to TRBD1. The ends lost 0 bases at V and 10 bases at J; junction bases unmatched: 7. The CDR3 extends over 14 amino acids. The V gene's germline CDR1 is SGHNT and CDR2 YYREEE (reference sequence). The CDR3 spells CASSLDRGQKGAFF. The CDR3 DNA follows: TGTGCCAGCAGCTTGGACAGGGGGCAGAAAGGAGCTTTCTTT.

This clone came up once. The chain uses TRBV5-4 and TRBJ2-3; a weak D match, TRBD2 (6 bases). Trimming left V 3 bases short and J 4 bases short, with 18 bases between. Germline CDR1 SGHNT, CDR2 YYREEE (reference sequence). The CDR3 extends over 16 amino acids. This CDR3 reads CASSSLTREIPDTQYF. DNA for the CDR3: TGTGCCAGCAGCTCCCTTACCCGGGAGATACCAGATACGCAGTATTTT.

This chain links TRBV6-6 with TRBJ1-2; D may be TRBD1 (6 bases). This CDR3 contains 16 residues. Germline V gene lookup returns CDR1 MNHNY and CDR2 SVGAGI (reference sequence). V was shortened by 4 bases and J by 0 bases, with 15 bases between the two germline ends. Written as DNA, the CDR3 is TGTGCCAGCAGTTCGCACCAGGGGCCCGCTAACTATGGCTACACCTTC. Its protein product is CASSSHQGPANYGYTF.

The V call is TRBV6-6, the J call TRBJ2-7; a weak D match, TRBD2 (6 bases). V dropped 6 bases and J dropped 2 bases, with 11 bases sitting between them. CDR3 size: 13 residues. Germline V gene sequence: CDR1 MNHNY, CDR2 SVGAGI (reference sequence). CDR3 residues: CASRTSGAYEQYF. In DNA form, the CDR3 reads TGTGCCAGCAGAACCTCGGGGGCCTACGAGCAGTACTTC.

The rearrangement joins TRBV28 to TRBJ1-6; 8 nucleotides align to TRBD1. With V trimmed by 4 bases and J by 6 bases, 2 bases remained unmatched. CDR3 size: 14 residues. Germline-derived CDR1 and CDR2 are MDHEN and SYDVKM. The CDR3 DNA is TGTGCCAGCAGTTGGGGACAGGTTAATTCACCCCTCCACTTT. Its translation: CASSWGQVNSPLHF.

V is TRBV6-5 and J is TRBJ1-1; D may be TRBD1 (5 bases). Trimming removed 7 bases from V and 2 bases from J, with 8 bases in between. Germline CDR1 and CDR2: MNHEY and SVGAGI. This CDR3 has 12 amino acids. The CDR3 nucleotides read TGTGCCAGCAAAAGGGGTAACACTGAAGCTTTCTTT. Its protein product is CASKRGNTEAFF.

V is TRBV19 and J is TRBJ1-1; D is unresolved. This CDR3 is built from 11 residues. Trimming stripped 7 bases from V and 4 bases from J, with 7 bases between. CDR1 and CDR2 from the germline V gene are LNHDA and SQIVND (reference sequence). The CDR3 sequence is CASMVGTEAFF. CDR3 nucleotides: TGTGCCAGTATGGTCGGCACTGAAGCTTTCTTT.